This passage covers 10 T cell receptor beta chains from one sample sequenced in a study of cytomegalovirus exposure and HLA in healthy donors. The primer mix had 60 Vbeta and 13 Jbeta primers. Measured with immunoSEQ multiplex PCR; TCRdb has only the in-frame clones, and not every one. The data show under 200,000 clones, under 80% seen once. The sequenced material came from PBMCs. These receptors were obtained from a man between 35 and 55 years old in good health and CMV-seronegative.

The chain links TRBV7-2 to TRBJ2-1, with D perhaps TRBD1 (6 bases). V gave up 5 bases and J gave up 1 base, with 9 bases separating them. The length of the CDR3 is 14 residues. Germline CDR1 SGHTA, CDR2 FQGNSA. The CDR3 DNA follows: TGTGCCAGCAGCACAGGGTTTTCCTACAATGAGCAGTTCTTC. Translation gives CASSTGFSYNEQFF. Full variable domain (missing parts from reference TRBV7-2 and TRBJ2-1): GAGVSQSPSNKVTEKGKDVELRCDPISGHTALYWYRQSLGQGLEFLIYFQGNSAPDKSGLPSDRFSAERTGGSVSTLTIQRTQQEDSAVYLCASSTGFSYNEQFFGPGTRLTVL.

The chain employs TRBV19 and TRBJ1-5; 10 bases align to TRBD1. V gave up 7 bases and J gave up 2 bases; unmatched junction bases: 8. Germline V gene sequence: CDR1 LNHDA, CDR2 SQIVND (reference sequence). This CDR3 spans 16 amino acids. CDR3 coding DNA: TGTGCCAGTACCCTGGGACAGGGGATGGGCAATCAGCCCCAGCATTTT. It specifies CASTLGQGMGNQPQHF. The whole variable domain, filled in from reference TRBV19 and TRBJ1-5, reads DGGITQSPKYLFRKEGQNVTLSCEQNLNHDAMYWYRQDPGQGLRLIYYSQIVNDFQKGDIAEGYSVSREKKESFPLTVTSAQKNPTAFYLCASTLGQGMGNQPQHFGDGTRLSIL.

This chain links TRBV5-1 with TRBJ2-1; D gene ambiguous. Trimming stripped 0 bases from V and 8 bases from J, with 12 bases between. Germline CDR1 and CDR2: SGHRS and YFSETQ. This CDR3 contains 14 residues. In DNA form, the CDR3 reads TGCGCCAGCAGCTTGGTTGTGAACCCGGATGAGCAGTTCTTC. The encoded protein is CASSLVVNPDEQFF.

The chain recombines TRBV5-8 with TRBJ2-7; 7 positions agree with TRBD1. Unmatched junction bases numbered 7, after V lost 4 bases and J lost 0 bases. Germline V gene sequence: CDR1 SGHTS, CDR2 YDEGEE. This CDR3 is 15 amino acids long. The DNA of the CDR3 is TGTGCCAGCAGCCAGAAGCAGGGGGTCTCCTACGAGCAGTACTTC. Encoded protein: CASSQKQGVSYEQYF.

Regarding this clone: The junction does not match germline at one end; this may be a read error. CDR3 sequence (DNA): TGTTCCAGCAGCGTCCGAGGACAGCGGGGCTACGAGCAGTACTTC. The encoded protein is CSSSVRGQRGYEQYF. The rearrangement uses TRBV7-9 and TRBJ2-7, with D tentatively TRBD2 (7 bases). Germline lookup yields CDR1 SEHNR and CDR2 FQNEAQ (reference sequence). CDR3 size: 15 residues.

V is TRBV11-2 and J is TRBJ1-1; D unresolved. In germline, CDR1 is SGHAT, CDR2 FQNNGV. Trimming took off 6 bases at V and 1 base at J, with 18 bases between the two ends. This CDR3 spans 16 amino acids. CDR3 DNA sequence: TGTGCCAGCAGTCGAGGCTTCGGGTCTAAGAACACTGAAGCTTTCTTT. Translation: CASSRGFGSKNTEAFF.

This clone appeared a few times. This chain connects TRBV6-5 to TRBJ1-1; tentative D call: TRBD1 (6 bases). This CDR3 comprises 14 residues. From germline, CDR1 is MNHEY and CDR2 SVGAGI. V was pared by 6 bases and J by 2 bases, with 13 bases between. Here the CDR3 reads CASSLTGSNTEAFF. The CDR3 bases are TGTGCCAGCAGCCTGACAGGTTCTAACACTGAAGCTTTCTTT.

On this clone: Other DNA sequences in this specimen translate into the identical CDR3. J is TRBJ2-5 and V is TRBV7-2; TRBD2 matches at 8 bases. The CDR3 has 14 residues. Germline V gene lookup returns CDR1 SGHTA and CDR2 FQGNSA. The trim removed 0 bases at V and 4 bases at J, leaving 1 base unmatched. The CDR3 spells CASSLARGAETQYF. CDR3 bases: TGTGCCAGCAGCTTAGCGCGGGGGGCAGAGACCCAGTACTTC.

The J gene is TRBJ2-4, the V gene TRBV21-1; the table names TRBD1, a call not compared with the DNA. TRBV21-1 is a documented pseudogene. The CDR3 loop spans 15 amino acids. CDR3 region: CASSTWTGGADSGDF. For the CDR3, the DNA is TGTGCCAGCAGCACTTGGACAGGGGGCGCTGATTCGGGGGACTTC.

The rearrangement joins TRBV7-7 to TRBJ1-4; the D is unclear. Looked up from germline, CDR1 is SSHAT and CDR2 is FNYEAQ (reference sequence). This CDR3 contains 13 residues. The ends were cut back, 6 bases at V and 0 bases at J, with 5 bases in the middle. This chain's CDR3 is CASSVATNEKLFF. DNA for the CDR3: TGTGCCAGCAGTGTAGCAACTAATGAAAAACTGTTTTTT. Supplemented by reference TRBV7-7 and TRBJ1-4, the full variable domain reads GAGVSQSPRYKVTKRGQDVTLRCDPISSHATLYWYQQALGQGPEFLTYFNYEAQPDKSGLPSDRFSAERPEGSISTLTIQRTEQRDSAMYRCASSVATNEKLFFGSGTQLSVL.